The 10 T cell receptor beta chains below were found in one sample sequenced in a study of cytomegalovirus exposure and HLA in healthy donors listed by TCRdb under 2017. The library was built by means of the immunoSEQ multiplex PCR assay. A mixture of 60 forward primers for TCR Vbeta segments and 13 reverse primers for TCR Jbeta segments was used in the multiplex PCR. This is the immuneACCESS table as TCRdb keeps it, with only in-frame sequences that have V and J called. A part of the clones is gone; compared with another copy, unresolved V genes explain less than half, and the rest is unexplained. The sample profile shows some 140,000 clones; 79% of them were found once. Less than 1.1% of the sample is in the top ten clones. Source material: PBMCs. Receptor source: a male donor in good health and CMV-seronegative.

This chain uses TRBV7-9 with TRBJ1-5; 8 bases are a match to TRBD1. Germline loops: CDR1 SEHNR, CDR2 FQNEAQ (reference sequence). The J segment lost 6 bases and the V segment lost 6 bases, leaving 7 bases of the junction unmatched. The CDR3 is made up of 14 amino acids. The CDR3 DNA sequence: TGTGCCAGCAGTACAGGGGGGATTGGTCAGCCCCAGCATTTT. The encoded protein is CASSTGGIGQPQHF. The full variable domain, with the rest looked up from reference TRBV7-9 and TRBJ1-5, is DTGVSQNPRHKITKRGQNVTFRCDPISEHNRLYWYRQTLGQGPEFLTYFQNEAQLEKSRLLSDRFSAERPKGSFSTLEIQRTEQGDSAMYLCASSTGGIGQPQHFGDGTRLSIL.

The rearrangement links TRBV6-5 to TRBJ1-2; D perhaps matches TRBD1 (5 bases). Germline loops: CDR1 MNHEY, CDR2 SVGAGI. Trimming took 6 bases from V and 3 from J, leaving 14 bases between them. The CDR3 has 14 residues. The CDR3 loop reads CASSSDSDHYGYTF. CDR3 DNA: TGTGCCAGCAGCTCCGACAGCGATCACTATGGCTACACCTTC.

The count of this clone is one. CDR3 sequence (DNA): TGTGCCAGCAGCTTCGGGGAGAGAGCAGGAAACACCATATATTTT. Protein: CASSFGERAGNTIYF. The rearrangement links TRBV5-6 to TRBJ1-3; D is unresolved. The V gene's germline CDR1 is SGHDT and CDR2 YYEEEE. The CDR3 runs to 15 residues. V was cut by 2 bases and J by 4 bases, with 13 bases left in between.

J is TRBJ1-2 and V is TRBV6-5; 8 bases fit TRBD1. The V segment lost 0 bases and the J segment 4 bases; nucleotides outside the gene matches: 1. This CDR3 has 14 residues. Germline V gene sequence: CDR1 MNHEY, CDR2 SVGAGI. As DNA, the CDR3 is TGTGCCAGCAGTTACTCAACAGGGGGCTATGGCTACACCTTC. It is translated as CASSYSTGGYGYTF.

The CDR3 nucleotides are TGTGCCAGCAGCTTAGGGAGACTAGCGGGGGGGCAGGATACGCAGTATTTT. Amino acids: CASSLGRLAGGQDTQYF. The chain is built from TRBV7-8 and TRBJ2-3; 14 bases are shared with TRBD2. CDR1 and CDR2 from the germline V gene are SGHVS and FQNEAQ. The CDR3 has 17 amino acids. V gave up 1 base and J gave up 6 bases; unmatched junction bases: 6.

This clone was observed a handful of times. The chain combines TRBV7-9 with TRBJ1-1; 9 bases are a match to TRBD1. V dropped 5 bases and J dropped 4; count of bases not matched to a gene: 2. Per the germline V gene, CDR1 is SEHNR and CDR2 is FQNEAQ (reference sequence). The CDR3 sequence is 13 residues long. The CDR3 is CASSATGGTEAFF. The CDR3 bases are TGTGCCAGCAGCGCGACAGGGGGCACTGAAGCTTTCTTT. Drawing the rest from reference TRBV7-9 and TRBJ1-1, the complete variable domain is DTGVSQNPRHKITKRGQNVTFRCDPISEHNRLYWYRQTLGQGPEFLTYFQNEAQLEKSRLLSDRFSAERPKGSFSTLEIQRTEQGDSAMYLCASSATGGTEAFFGQGTRLTVV.

The chain employs TRBV5-1 and TRBJ2-7, with D perhaps TRBD1 (6 bases). CDR1 SGHRS and CDR2 YFSETQ come from the germline V gene. The V and J ends lost 3 bases and 2 bases respectively, with 15 bases between them. This CDR3 has 15 residues. CDR3 nucleotides: TGCGCCAGCAGCTGGGCCCTGGGGGCAGCCTACGAGCAGTACTTC. Translated, it gives CASSWALGAAYEQYF.

The rearrangement uses TRBV6-5 and TRBJ2-7, with 9 bases aligning to TRBD1. After removal of 6 bases from V and 5 bases from J, the junction contained 8 bases not matched to a gene. Per the germline V gene, CDR1 is MNHEY and CDR2 is SVGAGI. The CDR3 covers 14 residues. The CDR3 loop is CASRRTGVSHEQYF. DNA for the CDR3: TGTGCCAGCAGGCGGACAGGGGTTTCCCACGAGCAGTACTTC.

A few counts support this clone. The chain carries TRBV5-6 and TRBJ1-2; D is perhaps TRBD1 (6 bases). This CDR3 has 15 residues. The V gene lost 6 bases and the J gene lost 6 bases, with 21 bases spanning the gap. Germline V gives CDR1 SGHDT, CDR2 YYEEEE. The CDR3, as DNA: TGTGCCAGCACCCTGGAATGGGGGGGCGCAGATGGCTACACCTTC. Its protein product is CASTLEWGGADGYTF.

The genes are TRBV27 and TRBJ2-5, with D tentatively TRBD1 (5 bases). The closer fit of TRBJ2-7 to the DNA end suggests the J call may be wrong. Germline CDR1 is MNHEY and CDR2 is SMNVEV (reference sequence). This CDR3 contains 14 residues. In DNA, the CDR3 is TGTGCCAGCAGTCTGGGGCAGGGTTTCTACGAGCAGTACTTC. This sequence encodes CASSLGQGFYEQYF.